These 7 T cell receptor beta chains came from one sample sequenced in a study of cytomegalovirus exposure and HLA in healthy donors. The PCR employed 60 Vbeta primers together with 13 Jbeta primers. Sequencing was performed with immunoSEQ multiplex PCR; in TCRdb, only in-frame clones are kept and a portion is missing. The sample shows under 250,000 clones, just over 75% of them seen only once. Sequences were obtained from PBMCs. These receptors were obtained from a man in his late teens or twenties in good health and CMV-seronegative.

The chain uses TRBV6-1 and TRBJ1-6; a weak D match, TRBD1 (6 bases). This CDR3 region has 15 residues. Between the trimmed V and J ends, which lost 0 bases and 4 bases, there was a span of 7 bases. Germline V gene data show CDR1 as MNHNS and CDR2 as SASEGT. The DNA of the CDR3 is TGTGCCAGCAGTGAAGCGGGACATTATAATTCACCCCTCCACTTT. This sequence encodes CASSEAGHYNSPLHF.

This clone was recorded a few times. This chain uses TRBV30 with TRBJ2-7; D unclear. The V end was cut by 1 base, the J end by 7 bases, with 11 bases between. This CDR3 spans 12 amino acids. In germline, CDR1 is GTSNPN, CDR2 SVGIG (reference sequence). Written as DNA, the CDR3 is TGTGCCTGGAGTGGAGGAGTGAAAGAGCAGTACTTC. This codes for CAWSGGVKEQYF.

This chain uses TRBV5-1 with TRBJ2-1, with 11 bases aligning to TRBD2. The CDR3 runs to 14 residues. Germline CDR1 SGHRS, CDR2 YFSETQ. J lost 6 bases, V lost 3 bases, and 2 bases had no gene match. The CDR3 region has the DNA TGCGCCAGCAGCTCCGGGACTAGCGGCAATGAGCAGTTCTTC. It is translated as CASSSGTSGNEQFF.

The CDR3: CASSPSGYTDTQYF. CDR3 bases: TGTGCCAGCAGCCCTAGCGGTTACACAGATACGCAGTATTTT. This chain connects TRBV7-3 to TRBJ2-3; 7 nucleotides align to TRBD2. The CDR3 consists of 14 residues. V dropped 5 bases and J dropped 2; count of bases not matched to a gene: 4. The germline CDR1 and CDR2 sequences are SGHTA and FQGTGA. The whole variable domain, filled in from reference TRBV7-3 and TRBJ2-3, reads GAGVSQTPSNKVTEKGKYVELRCDPISGHTALYWYRQSLGQGPEFLIYFQGTGAADDSGLPNDRFFAVRPEGSVSTLKIQRTERGDSAVYLCASSPSGYTDTQYFGPGTRLTVL.

CDR3 bases: TGTGCCAGCAGCCCCGCGGGGGCGAACTATGGCTACACCTTC. Translated, it gives CASSPAGANYGYTF. V and J are TRBV11-1 and TRBJ1-2; weak D call: TRBD1 (6 bases). Germline CDR1 SGHAT, CDR2 FQDESV (reference sequence). Between the trimmed V and J ends, which lost 5 bases and 2 bases, there was a span of 12 bases. CDR3 length: 14 residues.

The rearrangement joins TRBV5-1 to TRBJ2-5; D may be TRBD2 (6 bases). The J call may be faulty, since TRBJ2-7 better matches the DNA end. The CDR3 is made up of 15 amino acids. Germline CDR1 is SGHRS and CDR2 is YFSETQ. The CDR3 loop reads CASSPDSGTSYEQYF. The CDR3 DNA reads TGCGCCAGCAGCCCCGACTCCGGGACTTCATACGAGCAGTACTTC.

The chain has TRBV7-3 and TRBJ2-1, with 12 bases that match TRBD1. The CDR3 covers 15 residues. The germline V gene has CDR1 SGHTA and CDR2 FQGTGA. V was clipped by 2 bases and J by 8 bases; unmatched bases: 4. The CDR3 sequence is CASSLGGQGAYEQFF. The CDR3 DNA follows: TGTGCCAGCAGCTTAGGGGGACAGGGGGCCTATGAGCAGTTCTTC. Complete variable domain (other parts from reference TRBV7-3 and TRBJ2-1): GAGVSQTPSNKVTEKGKYVELRCDPISGHTALYWYRQSLGQGPEFLIYFQGTGAADDSGLPNDRFFAVRPEGSVSTLKIQRTERGDSAVYLCASSLGGQGAYEQFFGPGTRLTVL.